This paragraph reports one T cell receptor beta chain. Indicated treatment: oral pan-JAK inhibitor, 5-10 mg twice daily. Once RNA had been extracted, it was reverse transcribed into cDNA to act as the sequencing template. Assay: immunoSEQ multiplex PCR; the TCRdb copy retains only in-frame clones and omits some. The sample gives 200,000 or so clones, roughly 64% of which show up once; 4.5% to 6% is in the top ten. The data derive from a study of CD8+ T cells in alopecia areata. Trimming pared 4 bases from V and 5 bases from J, leaving 6 bases between. This CDR3 region has 11 residues. Germline CDR1 reads SGDLS; CDR2 reads YYNGEE.

The chain combines TRBV9 with TRBJ1-2, with D hard to call. The sequence derives from a human donor with alopecia areata. The source was CD4+ T cells sorted from blood, collected at week 24, from a patient treated with tofacitinib. The CDR3 bases are TGTGCCAGCAGCCGTGGTTATGGCTACACCTTC. This codes for CASSRGYGYTF.